This section outlines one TCR beta chain sequence together with its context. This clone has only a few counts. Its antigen is unknown. No much larger clone is present one base from it, and per-base qualities are unavailable. The record originates from a study of cytomegalovirus exposure and HLA in healthy donors (dated 2017 in TCRdb). The study in broad terms: An earlier analysis of roughly 610 of the donors reported 276 Gb of sequence data and roughly 120 million unique TCR beta sequences obtained from roughly 180 million T cells. The study used immunosequencing to profile the T cell repertoires of several hundred subjects and linked those repertoires to cytomegalovirus serostatus. Roughly 300 gigabases of sequencing data and around 87 million unique TCR sequences were included in an early release covering around 600 HLA-typed donors. Typing coverage varied by locus: roughly 620-640 donors for A, B, C, DRB1 and DQB1; under 550 for DQA1; about 570 for DPA1; 400 to 480 for DPB1. Every discovery cohort repertoire had been produced on one sequencing platform. Donor age, sex, ethnicity and CMV serostatus were collected together with the repertoire data. HLA typing covered class I and class II loci at four-digit resolution. Of the 300 to 500 genotyped donors, 65% to 90% were placed in the genetic ancestry cluster associated with self-reported Caucasian donors. A later analysis re-examined previously published TCR beta repertoires from hundreds of donors and added high-resolution HLA genotyping to investigate patterns of TCR occurrence. The study aimed to test whether signatures of past pathogen exposure could be identified by cataloging public T cell receptors. In the later analysis, no new phenotypic data were used to find candidate immune exposures; instead, reliance was placed on TCR beta sequences and their occurrence across donors. Along with the roughly 670-subject first cohort, a separate validation cohort of over 90 different subjects was used. The study combined high-throughput TCR immunosequencing, statistical association of individual TCRs with disease status, and machine learning to predict cytomegalovirus infection status. In an earlier analysis of roughly 600 of the donors, high-throughput TCR beta sequencing was used to judge whether each TCR beta V gene segment behaved as functional or pseudogenic. Four or five DR-DQ haplotypes were handled as single units for association and clustering because linkage in the cohort was strong. Among about 410 genotyped donors of the cohort, an average of around 250,000 unique TCR beta nucleotide sequences was sequenced per donor, of which 15% to 20% were non-productive. A later genetic analysis used genome-wide SNP genotypes for 398 of the 666 donors, treating that subset as a discovery cohort. Study-wide findings and limitations: In an earlier analysis of 500 to 650 of the donors, most TCR beta V segments appeared in productive rearrangements about 90% or about 30% of the time, broadly matching IMGT annotations. Assigning TCR associations to individual alleles was difficult when HLA alleles, especially DR and DQ, strongly co-occurred. In a later analysis, the rate of TCR association differed among HLA loci, with DRB1 alleles having the most associated TCRs and HLA-C alleles having the fewest. Presence/absence analyses assumed roughly uniform sequencing depth across donors, an assumption that may not hold. Across donors, most TCR sequences were observed very rarely, whereas some public TCRs were present in many individuals. A few of the identified cytomegalovirus-associated TCR beta chains were confirmed in vitro to be specific for cytomegalovirus antigens. A later analysis associated approximately 17,000 TCR beta sequences with specific HLA alleles at a false discovery rate of 0.05. Seventeen rarely observed V segments, including chromosome 9 orphons, were excluded from the earlier analysis of approximately 500 of the donors because counts were too low. A further reported finding was that TCR beta sequences accurately predicted the HLA-A and HLA-B alleles for most subjects in the first cohort. A group of highly shared sequence variants was considered likely to be a technical artifact of the sequencing pipeline. According to the authors, the approach could potentially be generalized to other disease states and immunological phenotypes. The study gave a list of 150 to 200 TCR beta chains associated with cytomegalovirus. According to a later genetic analysis, donors in an Asian-associated ancestry cluster had fewer N-insertions in productive TCRs than the approximately 670-donor mean. Compared with equally common non-associated chains, HLA-associated TCR beta chains in a later analysis were more clonally expanded and had lower generation probabilities. This cohort had only TCR beta chains sequenced, and the lack of alpha or paired-chain data limited which features could be detected. According to a later analysis, parvovirus B19, influenza, CMV and Epstein-Barr virus appeared linked to several top co-occurrence clusters. The 87-base-pair reads could not distinguish some IMGT-functional V segments, including TRBV6-2 and TRBV6-3, so those segments were excluded. In a later genetic analysis, a missense DCLRE1C variant was associated with V-gene and J-gene trimming of TCR beta chains, and the association was replicated in an independent cohort. A later analysis found that most CMV-associated TCR beta chains appeared HLA-restricted, with HLA associations seemingly driven largely by CMV exposure. For the cohort, immune exposure information was limited to CMV serostatus. Correlated functional status among segregating V segments might reflect linkage disequilibrium, but an unknown experimental factor could not be ruled out. The classifier was reported to diagnose cytomegalovirus status with high specificity and sensitivity in both the original and validation cohorts. Because some donors lacked HLA typing at each locus, the association tests relied only on the typed subset.

The cohort was made up of around 720 healthy bone marrow donors. At the time of sampling, every cohort member was nominally healthy, though immune exposures that went unrecorded were likely present. The donor was CMV seronegative and was included in the group of a few hundred seronegative cohort members. Every donor gave a peripheral blood sample, and the peripheral blood mononuclear cells from that sample were used for TCR beta sequencing. Genomic DNA extraction from the blood cell samples was performed with the Qiagen DNeasy Blood Extraction Kit. V is clipped by 1 base and J by 1 base, and the sequence between their germline boundaries is 8 bases long. The germline V gene yields MNHNS for CDR1 and SASEGT for CDR2. The CDR3, cysteine through phenylalanine, is 15 amino acids long. Just the 45-base CDR3 DNA is kept, in frame starting at base 1. Library preparation employed the immunoSEQ multiplex PCR assay. For the multiplex PCR, a mixture combining 60 forward primers for TCR Vbeta segments and 13 reverse primers for TCR Jbeta segments was used. Amplification of the CDR3 region of rearranged TCR beta genes was performed with a multiplex PCR assay on genomic DNA. The amplified TCR beta libraries were sequenced on the Illumina HiSeq System as 87-base-pair reads. The authors processed their data as follows. A later analysis counted around 72 million unique TCR beta chains across the 550 to 800 repertoires, and 9.5 million to 11 million of these chains were shared by at least two donors. Raw reads were error-corrected and collapsed into unique sequences with a nearest-neighbor algorithm that merged closely related sequences to remove PCR and sequencing errors. V, D and J gene segments were assigned by aligning CDR3 sequences to IMGT reference sequences. Each retained sequence needed at least a six-nucleotide match to both a V gene segment and a J gene segment. A rearrangement counted as productive if the CDR3 had no stop codons and remained in frame with V and J, and every other rearrangement counted as non-productive. CDR3 was defined according to IMGT convention as the region running from the second conserved V-encoded cysteine to the conserved J-encoded phenylalanine. The earlier analysis of 500 to 750 of the donors excluded any sequence lacking an unambiguous match to a single V gene segment. In an earlier analysis of approximately 590 of the donors, a V segment was called functional when productive rearrangements were above 56.7%, and segregating when the standard deviation between donors exceeded 5%. A statistical classification framework was developed to diagnose cytomegalovirus status using the catalog of TCR beta chain sequences. In a later analysis, V and J genes were assigned by comparing TCR nucleotide sequences against IMGT/GENE-DB human TR gene sequences. In a later analysis, CDR3 sequences and most-parsimonious VDJ recombination scenarios were assigned using the TCRdist pipeline. In a later analysis, each TCR beta chain was defined by its CDR3 amino acid sequence together with its V-gene family, and reads lacking a unique V-gene family were excluded. In a later analysis, 500 to 650 highly shared, low-generation-probability nucleotide sequences were removed to address suspected cross-contamination and a sequencing artifact. In a later analysis, a clonal expansion index for each public chain was calculated from normalized within-repertoire ranks of inferred template counts. In a later analysis, generation probabilities were computed with a VDJ recombination model fitted to out-of-frame rearrangements, and the resulting probabilities were checked against IGoR. A later analysis scored TCR-TCR, TCR-HLA and TCR-CMV co-occurrence with hypergeometric tests, applying a repertoire-size bias correction to TCR pairs. False discovery rates were estimated in a later analysis by permuting HLA or CMV assignments 20 times. In a later analysis, co-occurring TCRs were grouped using DBSCAN, and TCRdist sequence similarity was added for clustering within HLA-allele-positive subsets. Repertoires with fewer than 30,000 or more than 120,000 public chains, plus five repertoires with anomalous nucleotide sharing, were excluded from co-occurrence clustering. What TCRdb holds here is the immuneACCESS table cut down to in-frame rearrangements. Part of the clones is not present; checked against another copy, under half of the missing clones reflect an unresolved V gene, and the others are unexplained. For V, J and clone size, that table is used; D and trimming come from the DNA. This sample comprises around 130,000 clones, about 78% of them detected only once. Jointly, the top ten make up around 1.2% of the sample.

Sequencing input: PBMCs. The chain is assembled from TRBV6-1 and TRBJ1-5; too little of a D gene remains to name it. The origin of this receptor is a man in his fifties in good health and CMV-seronegative. The DNA sequence is given as TGTGCCAGCAGTGAAGACAAGCGGAGCAATCAGCCCCAGCATTTT. This sequence encodes CASSEDKRSNQPQHF.